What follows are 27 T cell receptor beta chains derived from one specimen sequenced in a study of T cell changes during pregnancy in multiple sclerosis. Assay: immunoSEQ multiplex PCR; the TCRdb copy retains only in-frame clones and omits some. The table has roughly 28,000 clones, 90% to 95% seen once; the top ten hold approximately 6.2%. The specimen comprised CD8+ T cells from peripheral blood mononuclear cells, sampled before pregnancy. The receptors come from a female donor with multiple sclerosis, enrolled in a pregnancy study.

The CDR3 is CASSYGGTYYEQYF. CDR3 nucleotides: TGTGCCAGCAGTTACGGGGGGACTTACTACGAGCAGTACTTC. The rearrangement links TRBV6-4 to TRBJ2-7; TRBD2 agrees at 7 bases. The CDR3 contains 14 residues. Unmatched junction bases numbered 7, after V lost 5 bases and J lost 3 bases. Germline V gene lookup returns CDR1 MRHNA and CDR2 SNTAGT.

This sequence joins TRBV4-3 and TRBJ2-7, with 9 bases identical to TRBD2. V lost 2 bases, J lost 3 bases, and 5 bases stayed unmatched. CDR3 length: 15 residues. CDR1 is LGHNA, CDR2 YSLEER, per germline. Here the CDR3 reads CASSQQYSGSYEQYF. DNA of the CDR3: TGCGCCAGCAGCCAACAGTATAGCGGGAGCTACGAGCAGTACTTC.

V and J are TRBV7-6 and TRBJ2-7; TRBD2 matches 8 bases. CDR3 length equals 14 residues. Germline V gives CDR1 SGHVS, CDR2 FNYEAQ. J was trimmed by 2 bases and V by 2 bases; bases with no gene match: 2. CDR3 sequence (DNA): TGTGCCAGCAGCTTAAGCGGGAGACCCTACGAGCAGTACTTC. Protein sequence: CASSLSGRPYEQYF.

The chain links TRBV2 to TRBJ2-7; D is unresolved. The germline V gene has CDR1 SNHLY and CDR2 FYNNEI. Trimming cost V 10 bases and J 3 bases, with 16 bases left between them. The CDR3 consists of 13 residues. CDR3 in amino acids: CAIQTRKIYEQYF. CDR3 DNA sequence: TGTGCCATACAGACACGGAAAATCTACGAGCAGTACTTC.

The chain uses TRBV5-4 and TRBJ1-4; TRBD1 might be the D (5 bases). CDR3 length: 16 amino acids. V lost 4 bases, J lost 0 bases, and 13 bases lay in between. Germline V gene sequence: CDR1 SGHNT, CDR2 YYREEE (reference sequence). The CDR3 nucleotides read TGTGCCAGCAGCCCCGCACCGGGGGCAACTAATGAAAAACTGTTTTTT. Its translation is CASSPAPGATNEKLFF.

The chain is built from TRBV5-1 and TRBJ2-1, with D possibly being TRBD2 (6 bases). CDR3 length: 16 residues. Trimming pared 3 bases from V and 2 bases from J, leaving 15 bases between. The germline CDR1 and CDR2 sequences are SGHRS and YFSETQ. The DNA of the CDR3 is TGCGCCAGCAGCTCCGCCCTTAGCGGAGCCTACAATGAGCAGTTCTTC. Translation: CASSSALSGAYNEQFF. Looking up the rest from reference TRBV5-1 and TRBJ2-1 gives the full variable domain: KAGVTQTPRYLIKTRGQQVTLSCSPISGHRSVSWYQQTPGQGLQFLFEYFSETQRNKGNFPGRFSGRQFSNSRSEMNVSTLELGDSALYLCASSSALSGAYNEQFFGPGTRLTVL.

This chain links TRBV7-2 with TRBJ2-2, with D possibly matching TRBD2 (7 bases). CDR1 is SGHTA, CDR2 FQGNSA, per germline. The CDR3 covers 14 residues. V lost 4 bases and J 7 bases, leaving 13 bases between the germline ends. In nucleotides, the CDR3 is TGTGCCAGCAGCTCTAAGGGGGGGTTCGGGGAGCTGTTTTTT. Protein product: CASSSKGGFGELFF.

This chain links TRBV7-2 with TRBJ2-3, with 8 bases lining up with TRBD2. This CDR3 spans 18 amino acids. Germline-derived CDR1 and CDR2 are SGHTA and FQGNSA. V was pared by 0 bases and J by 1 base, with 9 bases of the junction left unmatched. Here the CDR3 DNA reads TGTGCCAGCAGCTTAGCGCAACGGGAGGGCCGGGGCACAGATACGCAGTATTTT. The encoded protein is CASSLAQREGRGTDTQYF.

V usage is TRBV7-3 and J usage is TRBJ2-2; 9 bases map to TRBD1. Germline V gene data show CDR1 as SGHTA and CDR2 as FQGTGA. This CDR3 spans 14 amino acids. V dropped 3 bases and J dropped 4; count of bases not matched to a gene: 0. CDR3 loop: CASSLTGGTGELFF. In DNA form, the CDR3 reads TGTGCCAGCAGCTTGACAGGGGGCACCGGGGAGCTGTTTTTT.

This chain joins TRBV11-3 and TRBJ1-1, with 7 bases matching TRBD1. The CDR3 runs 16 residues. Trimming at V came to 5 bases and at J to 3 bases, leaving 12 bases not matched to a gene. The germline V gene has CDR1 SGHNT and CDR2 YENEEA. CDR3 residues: CASSARTGGGDTEAFF. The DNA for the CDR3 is TGTGCCAGCAGCGCCCGGACAGGAGGAGGGGACACTGAAGCTTTCTTT. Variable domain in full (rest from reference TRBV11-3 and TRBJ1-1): EAGVVQSPRYKIIEKKQPVAFWCNPISGHNTLYWYLQNLGQGPELLIRYENEEAVDDSQLPKDRFSAERLKGVDSTLKIQPAELGDSAVYLCASSARTGGGDTEAFFGQGTRLTVV.

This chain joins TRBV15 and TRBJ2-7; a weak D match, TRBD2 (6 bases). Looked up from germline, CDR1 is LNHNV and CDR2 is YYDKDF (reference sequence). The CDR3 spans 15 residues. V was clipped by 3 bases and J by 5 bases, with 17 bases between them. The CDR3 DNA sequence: TGTGCCACCAGCAGTTCGAACGGGGGAGTCGACGAGCAGTACTTC. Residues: CATSSSNGGVDEQYF.

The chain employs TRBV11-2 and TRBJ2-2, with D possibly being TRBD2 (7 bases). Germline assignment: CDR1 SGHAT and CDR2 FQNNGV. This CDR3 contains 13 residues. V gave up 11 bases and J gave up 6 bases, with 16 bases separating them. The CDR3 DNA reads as TGTGCCCAAGAGGGGGGGCGCCCCGGGGAGCTGTTTTTT. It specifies CAQEGGRPGELFF.

CDR3 nucleotide sequence: TGCGCCAGCAGCCAAGATTCTAGCAGCTCCTACGAGCAGTACTTC. Its protein is CASSQDSSSSYEQYF. V usage is TRBV4-3 and J usage is TRBJ2-7, with a possible D match to TRBD2 (5 bases). Trimming took off 0 bases at V and 0 bases at J, with 9 bases between the two ends. The CDR3 has 15 residues. Per germline, CDR1 LGHNA and CDR2 YSLEER.

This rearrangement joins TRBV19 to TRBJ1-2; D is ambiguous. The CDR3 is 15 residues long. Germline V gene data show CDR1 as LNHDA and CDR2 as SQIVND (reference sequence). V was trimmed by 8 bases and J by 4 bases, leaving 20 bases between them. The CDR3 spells CASRWVALRPYGYTF. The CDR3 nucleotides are TGTGCCAGTCGATGGGTCGCACTACGACCCTATGGCTACACCTTC.

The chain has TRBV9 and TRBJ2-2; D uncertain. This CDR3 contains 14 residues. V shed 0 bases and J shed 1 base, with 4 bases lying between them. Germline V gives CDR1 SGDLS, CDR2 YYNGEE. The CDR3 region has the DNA TGTGCCAGCAGCGTAGGGCTGAACACCGGGGAGCTGTTTTTT. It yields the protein CASSVGLNTGELFF.

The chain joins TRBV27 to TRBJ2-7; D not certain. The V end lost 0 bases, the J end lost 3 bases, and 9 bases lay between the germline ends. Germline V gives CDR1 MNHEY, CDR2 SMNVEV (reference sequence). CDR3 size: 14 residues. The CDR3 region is CASSLSPGYYEQYF. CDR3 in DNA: TGTGCCAGCAGTTTATCGCCAGGTTACTACGAGCAGTACTTC.

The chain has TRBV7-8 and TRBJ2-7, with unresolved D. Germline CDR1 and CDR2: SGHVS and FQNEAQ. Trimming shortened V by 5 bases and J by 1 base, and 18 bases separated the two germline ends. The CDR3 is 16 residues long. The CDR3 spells CASSPLVRIGSYEQYF. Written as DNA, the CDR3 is TGTGCCAGCAGCCCCCTAGTGCGGATTGGTTCCTACGAGCAGTACTTC. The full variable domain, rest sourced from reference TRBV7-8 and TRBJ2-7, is GAGVSQSPRYKVAKRGQDVALRCDPISGHVSLFWYQQALGQGPEFLTYFQNEAQLDKSGLPSDRFFAERPEGSVSTLKIQRTQQEDSAVYLCASSPLVRIGSYEQYFGPGTRLTVT.

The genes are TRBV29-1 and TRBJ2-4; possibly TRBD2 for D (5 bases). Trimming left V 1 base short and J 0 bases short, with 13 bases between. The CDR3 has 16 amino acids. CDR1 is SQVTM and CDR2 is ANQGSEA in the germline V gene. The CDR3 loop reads CSVEAVTRTAKNIQYF. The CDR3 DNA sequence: TGCAGCGTTGAAGCTGTCACTAGAACAGCCAAAAACATTCAGTACTTC.

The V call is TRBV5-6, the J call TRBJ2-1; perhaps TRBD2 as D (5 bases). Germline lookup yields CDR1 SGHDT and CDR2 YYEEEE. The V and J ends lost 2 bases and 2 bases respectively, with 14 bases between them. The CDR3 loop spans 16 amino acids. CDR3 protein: CASSFSMEEAYNEQFF. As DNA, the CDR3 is TGTGCCAGCAGCTTCAGCATGGAGGAGGCCTACAATGAGCAGTTCTTC.

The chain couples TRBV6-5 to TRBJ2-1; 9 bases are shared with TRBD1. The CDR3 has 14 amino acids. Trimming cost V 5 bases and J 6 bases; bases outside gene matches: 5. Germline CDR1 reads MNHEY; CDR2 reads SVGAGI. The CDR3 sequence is CASSQPGQGNEQFF. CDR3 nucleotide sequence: TGTGCCAGCAGTCAACCGGGACAGGGCAATGAGCAGTTCTTC.

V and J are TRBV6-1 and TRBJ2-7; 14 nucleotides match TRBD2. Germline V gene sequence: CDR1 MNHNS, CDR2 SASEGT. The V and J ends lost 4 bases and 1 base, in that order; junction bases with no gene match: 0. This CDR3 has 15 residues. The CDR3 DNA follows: TGTGCCAGCAGTGGACTAGCGGGAGGGTCCTACGAGCAGTACTTC. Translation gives CASSGLAGGSYEQYF.

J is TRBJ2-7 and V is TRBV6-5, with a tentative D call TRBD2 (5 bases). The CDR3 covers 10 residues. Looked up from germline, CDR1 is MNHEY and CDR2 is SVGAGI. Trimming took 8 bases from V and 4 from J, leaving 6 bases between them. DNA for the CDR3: TGTGCCAGCGGGAGTTACGAGCAGTACTTC. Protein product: CASGSYEQYF.

DNA of the CDR3: TGTGCCAGCAGCTTGGTGAAGCGCACAGATACGCAGTATTTT. Translation gives CASSLVKRTDTQYF. V is TRBV5-6 and J is TRBJ2-3; the D is unclear. CDR3 length: 14 amino acids. The ends were cut back, 0 bases at V and 1 base at J, with 6 bases in the middle. Per germline, CDR1 SGHDT and CDR2 YYEEEE.

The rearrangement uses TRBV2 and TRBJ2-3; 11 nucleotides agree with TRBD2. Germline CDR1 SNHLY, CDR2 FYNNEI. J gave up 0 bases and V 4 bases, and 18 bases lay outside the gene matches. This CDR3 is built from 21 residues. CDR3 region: CASSGWGGLADKNQSTDTQYF. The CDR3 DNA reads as TGTGCCAGCAGTGGGTGGGGGGGACTAGCGGATAAGAACCAGAGCACAGATACGCAGTATTTT.

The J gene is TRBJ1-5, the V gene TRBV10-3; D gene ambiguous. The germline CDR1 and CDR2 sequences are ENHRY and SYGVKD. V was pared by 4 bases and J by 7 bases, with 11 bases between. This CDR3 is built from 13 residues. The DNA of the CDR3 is TGTGCCATCAGTGTGAACAGCGGGCAGCCCCAGCATTTT. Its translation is CAISVNSGQPQHF.

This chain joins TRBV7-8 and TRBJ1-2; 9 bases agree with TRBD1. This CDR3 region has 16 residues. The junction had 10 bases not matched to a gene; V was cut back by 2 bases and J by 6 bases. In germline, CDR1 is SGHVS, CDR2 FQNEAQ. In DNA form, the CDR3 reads TGTGCCAGCAGCTTACTGGGACAGGGATATGGAGATGGCTACACCTTC. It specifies CASSLLGQGYGDGYTF. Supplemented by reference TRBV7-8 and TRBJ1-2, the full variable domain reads GAGVSQSPRYKVAKRGQDVALRCDPISGHVSLFWYQQALGQGPEFLTYFQNEAQLDKSGLPSDRFFAERPEGSVSTLKIQRTQQEDSAVYLCASSLLGQGYGDGYTFGSGTRLTVV.

The CDR3 loop is CASSLGQGFTEAFF. The CDR3 DNA follows: TGTGCCAGCAGTTTAGGGCAGGGGTTCACTGAAGCTTTCTTT. V gene TRBV27 combines with J gene TRBJ1-1; D is perhaps TRBD1 (6 bases). Trimming pared 2 bases from V and 4 bases from J, leaving 11 bases between. The CDR3 has 14 residues. In germline, CDR1 is MNHEY, CDR2 SMNVEV (reference sequence).